This TCR beta chain was recorded in a study of CD8+ T cells in alopecia areata. Study-level findings and limits: Clonality was higher in lesional than normal scalp, especially in alopecia totalis/universalis.

This CDR3 comprises 13 residues. V lost 7 bases to trimming and J lost 0 bases, with 10 bases between them. Germline V gene sequence: CDR1 SGHAT, CDR2 FQNNGV. Sorted out of PBMCs were CD4+ T cells and CD8+ T cells. About this clone: Its antigen is not known.

It was cDNA, reverse transcribed from extracted RNA, that served as the sequencing template. TCRdb's copy holds only in-frame clones and misses some; the assay was immunoSEQ multiplex PCR. The repertoire consists of 200,000 to 250,000 clones, with around 50% occurring once and the leading ten covering about 5.3%. This clonotype originated in a human donor in good health. Sequencing was performed on CD8+ T cells sorted from blood. J is TRBJ2-7 and V is TRBV11-2; D is possibly TRBD2 (5 bases). CDR3 nucleotides: TGTGCCAGCACCGAAGGGAGCTCCTACGAGCAGTACTTC. Amino acid sequence: CASTEGSSYEQYF.